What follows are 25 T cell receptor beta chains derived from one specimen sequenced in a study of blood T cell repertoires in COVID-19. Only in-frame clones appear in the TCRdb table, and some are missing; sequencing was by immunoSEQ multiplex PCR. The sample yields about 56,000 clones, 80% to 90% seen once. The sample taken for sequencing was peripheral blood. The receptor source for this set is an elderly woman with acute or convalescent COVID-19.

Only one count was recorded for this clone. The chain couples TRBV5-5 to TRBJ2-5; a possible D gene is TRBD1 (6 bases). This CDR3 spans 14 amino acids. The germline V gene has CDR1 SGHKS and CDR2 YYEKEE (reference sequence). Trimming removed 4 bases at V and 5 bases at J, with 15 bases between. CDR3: CASSQAGARETQYF. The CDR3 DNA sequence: TGTGCCAGCAGCCAGGCAGGGGCCAGGGAGACCCAGTACTTC.

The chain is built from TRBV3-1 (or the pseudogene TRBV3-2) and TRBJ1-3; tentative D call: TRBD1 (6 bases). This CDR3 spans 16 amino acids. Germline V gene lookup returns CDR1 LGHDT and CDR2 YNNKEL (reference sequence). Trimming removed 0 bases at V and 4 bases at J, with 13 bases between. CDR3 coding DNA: TGTGCCAGCAGCCAAGATATGGGGGCGCCCGGAAACACCATATATTTT. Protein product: CASSQDMGAPGNTIYF.

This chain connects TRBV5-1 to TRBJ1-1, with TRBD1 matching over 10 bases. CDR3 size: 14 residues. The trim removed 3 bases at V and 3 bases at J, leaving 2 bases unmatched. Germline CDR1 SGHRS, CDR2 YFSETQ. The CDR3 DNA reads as TGCGCCAGCAGCTCCGACAGGGGGCACACTGAAGCTTTCTTT. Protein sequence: CASSSDRGHTEAFF.

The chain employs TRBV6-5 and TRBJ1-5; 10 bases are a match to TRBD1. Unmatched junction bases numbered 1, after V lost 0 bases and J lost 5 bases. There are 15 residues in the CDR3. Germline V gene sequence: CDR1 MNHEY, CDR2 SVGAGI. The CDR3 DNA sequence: TGTGCCAGCAGTTACTCGGACAGGGGGGATCAGCCCCAGCATTTT. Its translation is CASSYSDRGDQPQHF.

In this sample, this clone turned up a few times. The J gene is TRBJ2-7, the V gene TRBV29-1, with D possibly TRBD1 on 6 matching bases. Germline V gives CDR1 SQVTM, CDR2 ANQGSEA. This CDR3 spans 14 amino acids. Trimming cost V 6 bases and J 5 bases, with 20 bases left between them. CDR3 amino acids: CSVFTPSRTDEQYF. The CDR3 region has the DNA TGCAGCGTCTTCACACCTTCTCGGACAGACGAGCAGTACTTC.

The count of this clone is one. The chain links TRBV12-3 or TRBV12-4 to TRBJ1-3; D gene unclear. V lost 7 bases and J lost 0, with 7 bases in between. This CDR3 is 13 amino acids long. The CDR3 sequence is CASNPSSGNTIYF. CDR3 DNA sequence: TGTGCCAGCAATCCGAGCTCTGGAAACACCATATATTTT.

CDR3 region: CASSQAGRVGEKLFF. The CDR3, as DNA: TGCGCCAGCAGCCAAGCCGGGAGGGTGGGTGAAAAACTGTTTTTT. The chain has TRBV4-1 and TRBJ1-4; D ambiguous. Germline CDR1 and CDR2: MGHRA and YSYEKL. The CDR3 spans 15 residues. Trimming shortened V by 1 base and J by 7 bases, and 13 bases separated the two germline ends.

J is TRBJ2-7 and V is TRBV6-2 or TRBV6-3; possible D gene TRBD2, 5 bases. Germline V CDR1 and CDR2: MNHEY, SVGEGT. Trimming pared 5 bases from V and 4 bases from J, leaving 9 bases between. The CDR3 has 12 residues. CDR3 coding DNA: TGTGCCAGCAGTAACGGAGGTTACGAGCAGTACTTC. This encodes CASSNGGYEQYF.

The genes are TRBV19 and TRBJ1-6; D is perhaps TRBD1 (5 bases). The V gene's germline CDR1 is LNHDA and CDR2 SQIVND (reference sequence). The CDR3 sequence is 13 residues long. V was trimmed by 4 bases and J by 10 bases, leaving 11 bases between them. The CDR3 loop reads CASSRRGESPLHF. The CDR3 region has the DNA TGTGCCAGTAGTAGAAGGGGTGAGTCACCCCTCCACTTT.

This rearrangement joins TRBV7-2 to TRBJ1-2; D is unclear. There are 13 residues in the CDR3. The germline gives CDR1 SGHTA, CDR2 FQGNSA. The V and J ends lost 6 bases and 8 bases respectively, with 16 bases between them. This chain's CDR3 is CASRDRMAGGYTF. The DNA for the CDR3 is TGTGCCAGCAGAGACCGGATGGCCGGGGGCTACACCTTC.

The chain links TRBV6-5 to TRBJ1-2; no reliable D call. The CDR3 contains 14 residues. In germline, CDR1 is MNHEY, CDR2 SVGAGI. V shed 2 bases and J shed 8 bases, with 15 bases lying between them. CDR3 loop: CASSYHAENSGYTF. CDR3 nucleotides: TGTGCCAGCAGTTACCACGCTGAGAATTCGGGCTACACCTTC.

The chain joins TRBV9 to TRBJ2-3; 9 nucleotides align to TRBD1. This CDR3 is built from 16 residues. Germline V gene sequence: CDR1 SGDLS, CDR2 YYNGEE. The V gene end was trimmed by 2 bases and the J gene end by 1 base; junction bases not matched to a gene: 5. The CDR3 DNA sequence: TGTGCCAGCAGCGTTTTCGGGGACAGGGGCACAGATACGCAGTATTTT. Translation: CASSVFGDRGTDTQYF.

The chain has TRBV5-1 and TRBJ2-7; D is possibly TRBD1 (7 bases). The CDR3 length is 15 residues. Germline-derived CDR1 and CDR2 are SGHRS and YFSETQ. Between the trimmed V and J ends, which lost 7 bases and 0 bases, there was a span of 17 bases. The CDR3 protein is CASAGGQGSSYEQYF. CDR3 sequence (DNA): TGCGCCAGCGCAGGGGGGCAGGGTAGCTCCTACGAGCAGTACTTC.

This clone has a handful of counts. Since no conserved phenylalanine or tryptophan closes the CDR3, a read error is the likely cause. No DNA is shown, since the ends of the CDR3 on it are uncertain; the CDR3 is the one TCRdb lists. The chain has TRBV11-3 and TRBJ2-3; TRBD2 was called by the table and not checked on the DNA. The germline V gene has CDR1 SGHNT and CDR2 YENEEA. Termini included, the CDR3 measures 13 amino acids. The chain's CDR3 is CASARAGLADGEV.

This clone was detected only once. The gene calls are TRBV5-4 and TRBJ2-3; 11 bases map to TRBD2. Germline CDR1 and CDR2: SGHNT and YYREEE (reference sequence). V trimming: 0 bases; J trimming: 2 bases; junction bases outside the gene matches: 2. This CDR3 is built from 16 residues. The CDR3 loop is CASSLGLAGNTDTQYF. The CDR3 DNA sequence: TGTGCCAGCAGCTTGGGACTAGCGGGGAACACAGATACGCAGTATTTT.

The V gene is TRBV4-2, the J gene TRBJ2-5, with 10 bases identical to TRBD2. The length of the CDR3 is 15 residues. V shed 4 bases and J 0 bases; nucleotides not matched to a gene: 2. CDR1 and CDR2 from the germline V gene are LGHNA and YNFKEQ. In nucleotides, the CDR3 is TGTGCCAGCAGCCGAAGCGGGGGGGACCAAGAGACCCAGTACTTC. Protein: CASSRSGGDQETQYF.

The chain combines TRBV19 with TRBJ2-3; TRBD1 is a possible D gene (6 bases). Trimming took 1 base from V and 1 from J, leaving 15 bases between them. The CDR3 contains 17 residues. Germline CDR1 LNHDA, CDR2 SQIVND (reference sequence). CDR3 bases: TGTGCCAGTAGTATAGGAGGGACGCACAGGGGCACAGATACGCAGTATTTT. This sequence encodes CASSIGGTHRGTDTQYF.

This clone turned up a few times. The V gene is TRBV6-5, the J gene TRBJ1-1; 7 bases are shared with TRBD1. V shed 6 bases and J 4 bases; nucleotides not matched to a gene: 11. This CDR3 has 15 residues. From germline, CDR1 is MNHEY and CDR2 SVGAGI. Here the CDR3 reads CASRMILTGFTEAFF. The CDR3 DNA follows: TGTGCCAGCAGGATGATACTGACAGGGTTCACTGAAGCTTTCTTT.

This CDR3 reads CASSLRIAGGSYNEQFF. CDR3 in DNA: TGTGCCAGCAGCCTCCGGATAGCGGGGGGCTCCTACAATGAGCAGTTCTTC. The chain employs TRBV7-2 and TRBJ2-1, with TRBD2 matching 10 bases. CDR3 length equals 17 residues. Germline CDR1 SGHTA, CDR2 FQGNSA. Trimming cost V 5 bases and J 0 bases; bases outside gene matches: 7.

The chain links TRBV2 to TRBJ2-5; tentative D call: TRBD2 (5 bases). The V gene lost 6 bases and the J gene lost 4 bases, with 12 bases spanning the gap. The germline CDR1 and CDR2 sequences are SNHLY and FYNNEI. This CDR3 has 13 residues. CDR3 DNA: TGTGCCAGCAGCCTTGGACTGCGAGAGACCCAGTACTTC. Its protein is CASSLGLRETQYF.

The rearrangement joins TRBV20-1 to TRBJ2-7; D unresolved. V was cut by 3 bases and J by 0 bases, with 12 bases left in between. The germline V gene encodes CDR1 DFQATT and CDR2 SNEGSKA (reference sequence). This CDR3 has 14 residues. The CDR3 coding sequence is TGCAGTGCTAGTCGGTCTCGTAGCTCCTACGAGCAGTACTTC. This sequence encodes CSASRSRSSYEQYF.

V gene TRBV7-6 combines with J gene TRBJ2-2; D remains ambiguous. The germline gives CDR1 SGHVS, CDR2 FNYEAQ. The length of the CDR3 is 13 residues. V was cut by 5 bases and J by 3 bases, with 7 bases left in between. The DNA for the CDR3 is TGTGCCAGCAGCCTTAGTCACACCGGGGAGCTGTTTTTT. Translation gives CASSLSHTGELFF.

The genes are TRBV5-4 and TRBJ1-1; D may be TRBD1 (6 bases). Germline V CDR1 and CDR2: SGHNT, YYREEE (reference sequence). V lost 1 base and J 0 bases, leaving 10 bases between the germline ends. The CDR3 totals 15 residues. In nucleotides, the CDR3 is TGTGCCAGCAGCTTGTTAGGACAGATGAACACTGAAGCTTTCTTT. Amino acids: CASSLLGQMNTEAFF.

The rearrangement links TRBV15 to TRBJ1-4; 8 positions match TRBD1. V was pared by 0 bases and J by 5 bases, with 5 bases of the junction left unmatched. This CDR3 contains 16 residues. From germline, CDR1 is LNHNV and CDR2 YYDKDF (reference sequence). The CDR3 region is CATSRETTGVNEKLFF. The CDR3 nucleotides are TGTGCCACCAGCAGAGAGACGACAGGGGTGAATGAAAAACTGTTTTTT.

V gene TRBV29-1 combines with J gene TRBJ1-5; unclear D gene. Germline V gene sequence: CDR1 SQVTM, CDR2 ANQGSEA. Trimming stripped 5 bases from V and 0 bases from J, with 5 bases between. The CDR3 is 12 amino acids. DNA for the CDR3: TGCAGCGTTCAGGTTAGCAATCAGCCCCAGCATTTT. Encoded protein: CSVQVSNQPQHF. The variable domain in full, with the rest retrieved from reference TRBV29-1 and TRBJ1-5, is SAVISQKPSRDICQRGTSLTIQCQVDSQVTMMFWYRQQPGQSLTLIATANQGSEATYESGFVIDKFPISRPNLTFSTLTVSNMSPEDSSIYLCSVQVSNQPQHFGDGTRLSIL.